A selection of T cell receptor beta chains follows, all from one sample in a study of T cell responses to AZD1222 COVID-19 vaccine. Repertoires were generated with immunoSEQ multiplex PCR, while TCRdb's copy carries only in-frame clones and drops some. The sample lists some 110,000 clones; about 90% were seen once. Specimen: peripheral blood, collected 28 days after the second AZD1222 dose. These receptors all come from an adult who received the AZD1222 COVID-19 vaccine. Each CDR3 is given without its conserved first and last residue. Rows may omit the clone size; those that give it use once, few, many or a size class.

abundance | v_gene | CDR3aa
- | TRBV20-1 | SASSPLAGASYEQY
- | TRBV10-3 | AISTGVAGGPQETQY
- | TRBV29-1 | SVVAGLTGELF
- | TRBV4-1 | ASSQRVTGELF
- | TRBV5-1 | ASSLAGASTDTQY
- | TRBV7-9 | ASFSSSYNSPLH
- | TRBV19 | ASSMGKWQGATGELF
- | TRBV18 | ASSPWSRENTGELF
few | TRBV12-3/TRBV12-4 | ASSFLDQETQY
- | TRBV6-5 | ASRGTARSNTEAF
once | TRBV9 | ASSGGGTYNEQF
- | TRBV19 | ASSRGQPATNEKLF
- | TRBV5-6 | ASSFSREQY
- | TRBV5-1 | ASRASGSGGYNEQF
- | TRBV5-1 | ASSSRERNEQF
- | TRBV6-1 | ASSEALRVWQGRQPQH
- | TRBV7-3 | ASSLGGRGNTGELF
- | TRBV27 | ASSPPDRAYEQY
once | TRBV6-1 | ASSEGWARYGYT
- | TRBV19 | ASSKQGANTEAF
- | TRBV6-5 | AITDRWATGELF
- | TRBV4-2 | ASSQEDVAGIYEQY
once | TRBV5-4 | ASSLGRDQPQH
- | TRBV5-4 | ASSHVVLAGDNEQF